The T cell receptor beta chain under discussion was sequenced for a study of shared clonotypes between healthy human individuals. Trimming removed 0 bases at V and 6 bases at J, with 15 bases between. Germline CDR1 MNHEY, CDR2 SVGAGI. The CDR3 runs 16 residues. Clones were sequenced by immunoSEQ multiplex PCR, and TCRdb holds only the in-frame ones, with some missing. The sample includes about 2.5 million clones, roughly 92% of them seen just once. Those who donated, Caucasian adults without exception, all lived in Nashville, Tennessee. Sequenced: naive CD4+ T cells from PBMCs. Subset given: CD45RA+ positively selected. J is TRBJ1-3 and V is TRBV6-5, with D maybe TRBD1 (5 bases). The source of this sequence is a man aged 18 to 29 in good health. Some clones in this sample may be carry-over from other donors' samples. CDR3 sequence: CASSYSRGTAANTIYF. CDR3 DNA: TGTGCCAGCAGTTACTCGAGAGGGACCGCCGCAAACACCATATATTTT.